The 16 T cell receptor beta chains presented below share a single source sample, sequenced in a study of blood T cells in healthy people across ages. Sample-barcoded 5' priming and a J-beta primer mix drove a second PCR of 7 to 11 cycles. TCRdb processed the 5' RACE reads anew with MiXCR; each CDR3 protein has one entry. The table records some 1.4 million distinct CDR3 sequences, 42% of them present only once. Specimen: blood. The receptors derive from a woman aged 18-30 years in good health.

The rearrangement joins TRBV9 to TRBJ1-5; D gene ambiguous. The CDR3 is made up of 16 amino acids. V was shortened by 3 bases and J by 0 bases, with 13 bases between the two germline ends. Germline V gene data show CDR1 as SGDLS and CDR2 as YYNGEE. The CDR3 is CASSGGREDSNQPQHF. The CDR3 DNA reads TGTGCCAGCAGCGGTGGACGGGAGGATAGCAATCAGCCCCAGCATTTT.

The chain uses TRBV15 and TRBJ1-1; the D is unclear. Trimming stripped 0 bases from V and 1 base from J, with 6 bases between. Germline CDR1 reads LNHNV; CDR2 reads YYDKDF (reference sequence). The CDR3 length is 14 residues. The CDR3 sequence: CATSRDMQNTEAFF. The CDR3 DNA sequence: TGTGCCACCAGCAGAGATATGCAGAACACTGAAGCTTTCTTT.

The gene calls are TRBV7-9 and TRBJ1-1; D is ambiguous. This CDR3 region has 13 residues. CDR1 and CDR2 (germline): SEHNR, FQNEAQ (reference sequence). Trimming removed 1 base at V and 6 bases at J, with 9 bases between. For the CDR3, the DNA is TGTGCCAGCAGCTTAGGGGAAACAGCTGAAGCTTTCTTT. It encodes CASSLGETAEAFF.

J is TRBJ1-2 and V is TRBV29-1, with TRBD1 as a possible D gene (5 bases). This CDR3 has 15 amino acids. CDR1 SQVTM and CDR2 ANQGSEA come from the germline V gene. Trimming removed 0 bases at V and 3 bases at J, with 14 bases between. CDR3: CSVEDRRLGDYGYTF. The CDR3 DNA follows: TGCAGCGTTGAAGATCGGCGTTTGGGGGACTATGGCTACACCTTC.

Comment on this clonotype: Just one base apart from a much larger clone, this may be a read error. This chain links TRBV11-2 with TRBJ2-3, with D unresolved. The CDR3 length is 12 residues. Germline V gene data show CDR1 as SGHAT and CDR2 as FQNNGV. Trimming removed 4 bases from V and 5 bases from J, with 7 bases in between. CDR3 in amino acids: CASSSHIDTQYF. Written as DNA, the CDR3 is TGTGCCAGCAGCTCCCACATAGATACGCAGTATTTT.

This clonotype was counted a few times. V gene TRBV6-6 combines with J gene TRBJ2-1; 11 bases map to TRBD2. Unmatched junction bases numbered 10, after V lost 8 bases and J lost 7 bases. The CDR3 runs 15 residues. Looked up from germline, CDR1 is MNHNY and CDR2 is SVGAGI (reference sequence). The DNA of the CDR3 is TGTGCCAGCCTACTAGCGGGAGCCGCGGGGAATGAGCAGTTCTTC. Translated, it gives CASLLAGAAGNEQFF.

V usage is TRBV25-1 and J usage is TRBJ1-5, with no clear D. Trimming pared 4 bases from V and 4 bases from J, leaving 5 bases between. The CDR3 is made up of 12 amino acids. In germline, CDR1 is MGHDK, CDR2 SYGVNS. CDR3 nucleotide sequence: TGTGCCAGCAGTGCTGCGAATCAGCCCCAGCATTTT. The encoded protein is CASSAANQPQHF.

This clonotype was counted between two and nine times. This rearrangement joins TRBV11-2 to TRBJ2-1; the D is unclear. V was clipped by 5 bases and J by 10 bases, with 15 bases between them. CDR1 and CDR2 (germline): SGHAT, FQNNGV. The CDR3 has 13 amino acids. The DNA for the CDR3 is TGTGCCAGCAGCCCACCTTACGCAGGCGAGCAGTTCTTC. Translated: CASSPPYAGEQFF.

The V gene is TRBV28, the J gene TRBJ2-2; 8 bases map to TRBD2. Looked up from germline, CDR1 is MDHEN and CDR2 is SYDVKM. V lost 8 bases and J lost 4; bases outside the gene matches: 12. CDR3 length: 16 residues. The CDR3 protein is CASHSKLAGSTGELFF. In DNA form, the CDR3 reads TGTGCCAGCCATTCGAAATTAGCGGGATCCACCGGGGAGCTGTTTTTT.

The gene calls are TRBV5-6 and TRBJ2-3; D gene unclear. Germline values: CDR1 SGHDT, CDR2 YYEEEE. V was cut by 4 bases and J by 1 base, with 10 bases left in between. The CDR3 loop spans 14 amino acids. The DNA of the CDR3 is TGTGCCAGCAGCGTAGTAGGGCGCACAGATACGCAGTATTTT. This sequence encodes CASSVVGRTDTQYF. The variable domain in full, with the rest retrieved from reference TRBV5-6 and TRBJ2-3, is DAGVTQSPTHLIKTRGQQVTLRCSPKSGHDTVSWYQQALGQGPQFIFQYYEEEERQRGNFPDRFSGHQFPNYSSELNVNALLLGDSALYLCASSVVGRTDTQYFGPGTRLTVL.

The genes are TRBV30 and TRBJ2-7; the match to TRBD2 covers 7 bases. The CDR3 totals 13 residues. V trimming: 4 bases; J trimming: 1 base; junction bases outside the gene matches: 4. Per the germline V gene, CDR1 is GTSNPN and CDR2 is SVGIG (reference sequence). The CDR3 sequence is CAWTREVSYEQYF. In DNA, the CDR3 is TGTGCCTGGACACGGGAGGTTTCCTACGAGCAGTACTTC.

This clonotype was recorded a few times. This chain links TRBV12-3 or TRBV12-4 with TRBJ1-2, with D perhaps TRBD1 (6 bases). This CDR3 region has 14 residues. The V gene lost 8 bases and the J gene lost 2 bases, with 15 bases spanning the gap. CDR3 coding DNA: TGTGCCAGCTCTCGAACCGACAGGAACTATGGCTACACCTTC. Encoded protein: CASSRTDRNYGYTF.

The CDR3 loop is CASSSTQISGNTIYF. The CDR3 DNA follows: TGCGCCAGCAGCTCGACTCAGATCTCTGGAAACACCATATATTTT. The V gene is TRBV5-1, the J gene TRBJ1-3; D is uncertain. The V and J ends lost 3 bases and 0 bases respectively, with 10 bases between them. This CDR3 spans 15 amino acids. The germline CDR1 and CDR2 sequences are SGHRS and YFSETQ.

This clonotype has at least ten counts. The V gene is TRBV20-1, the J gene TRBJ2-5; D unresolved. The ends were cut back, 1 base at V and 4 bases at J, with 4 bases in the middle. The CDR3 loop spans 11 amino acids. In germline, CDR1 is DFQATT, CDR2 SNEGSKA (reference sequence). The CDR3 DNA reads TGCAGTGCTAGAGCCCTAGAGACCCAGTACTTC. This translates into CSARALETQYF.

The rearrangement joins TRBV12-3 or TRBV12-4 to TRBJ1-5; 7 bases agree with TRBD1. Losses at the gene ends were 3 bases for V and 0 bases for J; bases not matched to a gene: 8. This CDR3 comprises 17 residues. Written as DNA, the CDR3 is TGTGCCAGCAGTTTGCGAGGGGGCCCATATAGCAATCAGCCCCAGCATTTT. This translates into CASSLRGGPYSNQPQHF.

This clonotype was seen a handful of times. The rearrangement joins TRBV2 to TRBJ2-1; TRBD2 agrees at 11 bases. Trimming took 8 bases from V and 2 from J; bases not matched to a gene: 5. The CDR3 spans 15 residues. Germline V gene lookup returns CDR1 SNHLY and CDR2 FYNNEI. The CDR3 coding sequence is TGTGCCAGCGGCTCGACTAGCGGGACCTACAATGAGCAGTTCTTC. This sequence encodes CASGSTSGTYNEQFF.